This note documents a single T cell receptor (beta chain) sequence. These data originate in a study of T cell changes during pregnancy in multiple sclerosis. Profiling relied on immunoSEQ multiplex PCR, and the TCRdb table lists in-frame clones only, not all of them. The data show tens of thousands of clones, 90% seen once. The material was peripheral blood, obtained in the first trimester of pregnancy. The sequence derives from a female donor in good health, enrolled as a control in a pregnancy study.

CDR3: CAISEREKDNEQFF. The CDR3 region has the DNA TGTGCCATCAGTGAACGGGAGAAGGACAATGAGCAGTTCTTC. The chain carries TRBV10-3 and TRBJ2-1, with a weak D call TRBD2 (6 bases). Trimming left V 3 bases short and J 5 bases short, with 11 bases between. Germline V lookup: CDR1 ENHRY, CDR2 SYGVKD. The CDR3 is 14 amino acids.